This TCR beta chain is drawn from a study of shared clonotypes between healthy human individuals. Study results and limitations: In general, naive subsets displayed greater estimated richness than memory subsets did.

For this clone: Its antigen remains unknown.

Cells designated naive CD8 were CD45RO-negative and were positively selected for CCR7, with terminally differentiated effector memory CD45RA+ cells excluded. Donors were healthy HIV-negative adults without recent acute infections or vaccinations. Deep level was the assay's run setting. Libraries were prepared by immunoSEQ multiplex PCR; TCRdb keeps only in-frame clonotypes and omits some of them. The data contain hundreds of thousands of clones, 90% to 95% of them singletons. CDR3 length: 14 amino acids. The V gene lost 2 bases and the J gene lost 7 bases, with 12 bases spanning the gap. Germline CDR1 and CDR2: MNHEY and SVGAGI.

The sequence derives from a man aged 30-40 years in good health. The sequencing sample was made of naive CD8+ T cells sorted from blood. The chain has TRBV6-5 and TRBJ1-5, with no clear D. CDR3 residues: CASSYRPGRQPQHF. The CDR3 DNA reads TGTGCCAGCAGTTACCGACCCGGCAGACAGCCCCAGCATTTT.